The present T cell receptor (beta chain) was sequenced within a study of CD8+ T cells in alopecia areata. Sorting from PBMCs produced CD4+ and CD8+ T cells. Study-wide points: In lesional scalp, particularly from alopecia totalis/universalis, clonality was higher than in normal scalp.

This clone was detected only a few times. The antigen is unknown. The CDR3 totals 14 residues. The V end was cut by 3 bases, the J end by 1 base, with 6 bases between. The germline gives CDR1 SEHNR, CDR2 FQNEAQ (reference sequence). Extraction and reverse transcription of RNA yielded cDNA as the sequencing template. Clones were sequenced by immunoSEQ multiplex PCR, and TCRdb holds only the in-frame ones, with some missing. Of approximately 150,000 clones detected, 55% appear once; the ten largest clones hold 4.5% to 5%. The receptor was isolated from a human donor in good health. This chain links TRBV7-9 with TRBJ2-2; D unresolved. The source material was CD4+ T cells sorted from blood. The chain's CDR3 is CASSFSGNTGELFF. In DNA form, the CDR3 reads TGTGCCAGCAGCTTTTCGGGGAACACCGGGGAGCTGTTTTTT.